The 15 T cell receptor beta chains in this list originate from one sample, sequenced in a study of CD8+ T cells in alopecia areata. RNA, once extracted, was reverse transcribed into cDNA for use as the sequencing template. Clones were sequenced by immunoSEQ multiplex PCR, and TCRdb holds only the in-frame ones, with some missing. The sample lists 150,000 to 200,000 clones; just under 65% were seen once. The treatment was: oral pan-JAK inhibitor, 5-10 mg twice daily. The material was CD4+ T cells sorted from blood, obtained around week 50, from a patient treated with tofacitinib. These receptors were obtained from a human donor with alopecia areata.

The chain couples TRBV25-1 to TRBJ1-1; D unclear. The CDR3 contains 13 residues. The germline CDR1 and CDR2 sequences are MGHDK and SYGVNS. Deletions cut 5 bases from V and 3 bases from J, with 10 bases between. The CDR3 DNA follows: TGTGCCAGCAGTCCTCGGATCCACACTGAAGCTTTCTTT. Translating it yields CASSPRIHTEAFF.

The CDR3 DNA reads TGTGCCAGCAGTTTATTCGCCGGGGGGGGAATCCGCGAGCAGTACTTC. Translation: CASSLFAGGGIREQYF. The V gene is TRBV27, the J gene TRBJ2-7, with TRBD2 matching 8 bases. Germline CDR1 MNHEY, CDR2 SMNVEV (reference sequence). V dropped 1 base and J dropped 6; count of bases not matched to a gene: 11. The CDR3 is 16 residues long.

This clone came up a few times. The V and J genes are TRBV6-6 and TRBJ2-7, with a tentative D call TRBD2 (6 bases). The CDR3 extends over 15 amino acids. Trimming took 5 bases from V and 3 from J, leaving 17 bases between them. The V gene's germline CDR1 is MNHNY and CDR2 SVGAGI (reference sequence). DNA for the CDR3: TGTGCCAGCAGTCCGCAGGGACTTCTCCGCTACGAGCAGTACTTC. As protein: CASSPQGLLRYEQYF.

This clone was counted a single time. The chain carries TRBV5-4 and TRBJ2-3; the match to TRBD2 covers 7 bases. J was trimmed by 2 bases and V by 0 bases; bases with no gene match: 3. Germline V lookup: CDR1 SGHNT, CDR2 YYREEE (reference sequence). The CDR3 covers 15 residues. The CDR3 DNA sequence: TGTGCCAGCAGCTTGGAGCGGGAAAACACAGATACGCAGTATTTT. Translation: CASSLERENTDTQYF.

At least ten counts were recorded for this clone. V and J are TRBV11-2 and TRBJ2-1; tentative D call: TRBD2 (6 bases). V was pared by 5 bases and J by 0 bases, with 14 bases between. CDR1 is SGHAT, CDR2 FQNNGV, per germline. This CDR3 has 16 amino acids. The CDR3: CASSIIAETSYNEQFF. The DNA of the CDR3 is TGTGCCAGCAGCATAATAGCGGAGACCTCCTACAATGAGCAGTTCTTC.

The chain combines TRBV19 with TRBJ2-3, with TRBD1 matching over 7 bases. This CDR3 contains 15 residues. Germline V lookup: CDR1 LNHDA, CDR2 SQIVND (reference sequence). V shed 3 bases and J 5 bases; nucleotides not matched to a gene: 8. CDR3 residues: CASSMQGVVGDTQYF. In DNA form, the CDR3 reads TGTGCCAGTAGTATGCAGGGGGTGGTTGGAGATACGCAGTATTTT.

The chain is built from TRBV19 and TRBJ2-2; 8 bases align to TRBD2. The V segment lost 4 bases and the J segment 0 bases; nucleotides outside the gene matches: 4. This CDR3 is built from 16 residues. Per the germline V gene, CDR1 is LNHDA and CDR2 is SQIVND (reference sequence). CDR3: CASSTRAGANTGELFF. The DNA of the CDR3 is TGTGCCAGTAGTACCCGAGCGGGAGCGAACACCGGGGAGCTGTTTTTT.

The chain couples TRBV7-8 to TRBJ2-5; D is possibly TRBD1 or TRBD2 (6 bases each). Trimming removed 0 bases at V and 4 bases at J, with 15 bases between. Germline V gene data show CDR1 as SGHVS and CDR2 as FQNEAQ. This CDR3 contains 16 residues. CDR3: CASSLAPRGTSETQYF. The CDR3 nucleotides read TGTGCCAGCAGCTTAGCCCCAAGGGGGACTTCAGAGACCCAGTACTTC. The full variable domain, rest sourced from reference TRBV7-8 and TRBJ2-5, is GAGVSQSPRYKVAKRGQDVALRCDPISGHVSLFWYQQALGQGPEFLTYFQNEAQLDKSGLPSDRFFAERPEGSVSTLKIQRTQQEDSAVYLCASSLAPRGTSETQYFGPGTRLLVL.

This clone has just a few counts. The genes are TRBV5-1 and TRBJ2-1, with a weak D call TRBD1 (6 bases). The CDR3 consists of 15 residues. V gave up 6 bases and J gave up 5 bases, with 18 bases separating them. Germline values: CDR1 SGHRS, CDR2 YFSETQ. In DNA form, the CDR3 reads TGCGCCAGCAACACACCTACACAGGGCCACAATGAGCAGTTCTTC. It codes for CASNTPTQGHNEQFF.

This chain uses TRBV29-1 with TRBJ2-1, with D possibly matching TRBD1 (6 bases). Germline CDR1 reads SQVTM; CDR2 reads ANQGSEA. This CDR3 comprises 14 residues. V was trimmed by 7 bases and J by 2 bases, leaving 15 bases between them. The CDR3 region has the DNA TGCAGCGGCCAACAGGGCGCTACCTACAATGAGCAGTTCTTC. This codes for CSGQQGATYNEQFF.

About this clone: The sample carries other DNA sequences with the same CDR3. V is TRBV5-4 and J is TRBJ2-1, with D maybe TRBD2 (6 bases). This CDR3 comprises 16 residues. The germline V gene encodes CDR1 SGHNT and CDR2 YYREEE (reference sequence). Between the trimmed V and J ends, which lost 0 bases and 0 bases, there was a span of 10 bases. The DNA for the CDR3 is TGTGCCAGCAGCTTGGCTGGGGGGAGCTCCTACAATGAGCAGTTCTTC. This encodes CASSLAGGSSYNEQFF.

This clone was observed a few times. V is TRBV5-6 and J is TRBJ2-1, with D unresolved. The CDR3 runs 15 residues. Trimming took 2 bases from V and 1 from J, leaving 10 bases between them. Germline V gives CDR1 SGHDT, CDR2 YYEEEE. In DNA form, the CDR3 reads TGTGCCAGCAGCTTTACTTCGTTATCCTACAATGAGCAGTTCTTC. This codes for CASSFTSLSYNEQFF.

This clone was seen a handful of times. The chain carries TRBV19 and TRBJ1-2, with D unresolved. This CDR3 is built from 15 residues. CDR1 is LNHDA and CDR2 is SQIVND in the germline V gene (reference sequence). The V gene lost 5 bases and the J gene lost 6 bases, with 19 bases spanning the gap. This chain's CDR3 is CASSFGRPLVHGYTF. The CDR3 nucleotides read TGTGCCAGTAGTTTTGGACGGCCTCTGGTACATGGCTACACCTTC.

This clone was detected only a few times. This sequence joins TRBV7-2 and TRBJ1-2; 8 nucleotides match TRBD1. The junction had 6 bases not matched to a gene; V was cut back by 1 base and J by 8 bases. Germline V gene sequence: CDR1 SGHTA, CDR2 FQGNSA. The CDR3 is 14 amino acids. The CDR3 nucleotides read TGTGCCAGCAGCTTAGGAGGTTCAGGGGGCGGCTACACCTTC. Amino acid sequence: CASSLGGSGGGYTF.

This clone turned up a few times. The rearrangement links TRBV6-5 to TRBJ2-4, with unresolved D. CDR3 length equals 13 residues. The germline gives CDR1 MNHEY, CDR2 SVGAGI. V lost 8 bases and J lost 0, with 8 bases in between. The CDR3 sequence is CASAGGAKNIQYF. The CDR3, as DNA: TGTGCCAGCGCCGGTGGAGCCAAAAACATTCAGTACTTC.